This passage covers 27 T cell receptor beta chains from one sample sequenced in a study of human T cells and chemical hapten exposure. TCRdb analysed the RACE reads with MiXCR anew, one entry per CDR3 protein. The sample shows around 95,000 distinct CDR3 sequences, approximately 11% of them seen only once. Time point defined: pre-sensitization, week 0. Regarding treatment: therapeutic diphenylcyclopropenone sensitization with weekly scalp DPC. The sequenced sample was whole blood, obtained in connection with sensitization to the hapten diphenylcyclopropenone (DPC). The source is a woman aged 60-75 years with alopecia areata. Some clones in this sample may be carry-over from other donors' samples.

This clonotype was detected many times. This chain joins TRBV10-3 and TRBJ2-3; 11 bases align to TRBD2. With 5 bases clipped from V and 4 bases from J, the junction kept 2 bases outside the gene matches. CDR1 is ENHRY, CDR2 SYGVKD, per germline. The CDR3 extends over 14 amino acids. DNA for the CDR3: TGTGCCATCAGTATAGCGGGGGGGTCAGATACGCAGTATTTT. Its translation is CAISIAGGSDTQYF.

This clonotype occurred a few times. The chain links TRBV7-3 to TRBJ2-1; the match to TRBD1 covers 11 bases. This CDR3 contains 19 residues. J was trimmed by 6 bases and V by 6 bases; bases with no gene match: 19. Germline V lookup: CDR1 SGHTA, CDR2 FQGTGA. The CDR3, as DNA: TGTGCCAGCAGACAAAAACCCGGGACAGGGGGAATTTCGGGCAATGAGCAGTTCTTC. Translating it yields CASRQKPGTGGISGNEQFF. The full variable domain, completed using reference TRBV7-3 and TRBJ2-1, is GAGVSQTPSNKVTEKGKYVELRCDPISGHTALYWYRQSLGQGPEFLIYFQGTGAADDSGLPNDRFFAVRPEGSVSTLKIQRTERGDSAVYLCASRQKPGTGGISGNEQFFGPGTRLTVL.

This clonotype was seen many times. This chain uses TRBV7-6 with TRBJ2-7; the match to TRBD1 covers 7 bases. This CDR3 has 14 amino acids. Germline V gives CDR1 SGHVS, CDR2 FNYEAQ. The trim removed 5 bases at V and 0 bases at J, leaving 4 bases unmatched. The CDR3 DNA is TGTGCCAGCAGCCTAGGGGACAGCTCCTACGAGCAGTACTTC. This translates into CASSLGDSSYEQYF.

DNA of the CDR3: TGCAGCGTTCTTGGGGGAGGGGGCTCCTACAATGAGCAGTTCTTC. As protein: CSVLGGGGSYNEQFF. The genes are TRBV29-1 and TRBJ2-1, with a weak D call TRBD2 (7 bases). Trimming removed 5 bases at V and 0 bases at J, with 14 bases between. The CDR3 sequence is 15 residues long. Germline CDR1 and CDR2: SQVTM and ANQGSEA.

This clonotype was observed at least ten times. This chain joins TRBV21-1 and TRBJ1-1; the table's TRBD1 call for D was not verified on the DNA. TRBV21-1 is assigned pseudogene status. CDR3 length equals 18 residues. The CDR3 loop reads CASSKERGAKKADTEAFF. The CDR3 coding sequence is TGTGCCAGCAGCAAAGAGCGGGGGGCGAAAAAGGCGGACACTGAAGCTTTCTTT.

Worth noting for this clonotype: One end of the junction varies from germline; a read error may be responsible. V usage is TRBV5-1 and J usage is TRBJ2-1, with a tentative D call TRBD2 (7 bases). CDR1 is SGHRS and CDR2 is YFSETQ in the germline V gene. This CDR3 comprises 13 residues. CDR3 loop: CASTRGDYNERFF. In nucleotides, the CDR3 is TGCGCCAGCACGAGGGGGGACTACAATGAGCGGTTCTTC.

The V and J genes are TRBV5-1 and TRBJ2-3, with 7 nucleotides matching TRBD1. The CDR3 loop spans 16 amino acids. Per the germline V gene, CDR1 is SGHRS and CDR2 is YFSETQ. The J segment lost 0 bases and the V segment lost 1 base, leaving 5 bases of the junction unmatched. The chain's CDR3 is CASSLRTGTSTDTQYF. CDR3 sequence (DNA): TGCGCCAGCAGCTTGCGGACAGGCACTAGCACAGATACGCAGTATTTT.

This clonotype was counted many times. The J gene is TRBJ2-7, the V gene TRBV15, with D hard to call. With 0 bases removed from V and 4 bases from J, the gap between germline ends came to 13 bases. Germline assignment: CDR1 LNHNV and CDR2 YYDKDF (reference sequence). This CDR3 region has 15 residues. The DNA for the CDR3 is TGTGCCACCAGCAGAGATCTCGCAGGTCGGTACGAGCAGTACTTC. Its translation is CATSRDLAGRYEQYF.

This clonotype was recorded at least ten times. The chain couples TRBV11-2 to TRBJ2-7; perhaps TRBD1 as D (5 bases). The CDR3 has 12 residues. The V end lost 7 bases, the J end lost 3 bases, and 10 bases lay between the germline ends. CDR1 and CDR2 (germline): SGHAT, FQNNGV. CDR3 DNA sequence: TGTGCCAGCACCCCCGACAGCTACGAGCAGTACTTC. As protein: CASTPDSYEQYF.

Many counts were recorded for this clonotype. V usage is TRBV7-9 and J usage is TRBJ1-2; perhaps TRBD1 as D (5 bases). CDR3 length: 13 residues. Trimming left V 1 base short and J 4 bases short, with 7 bases between. Germline V gene lookup returns CDR1 SEHNR and CDR2 FQNEAQ (reference sequence). The CDR3 protein is CASSLVGGYGYTF. CDR3 sequence (DNA): TGTGCCAGCAGCTTAGTCGGGGGCTATGGCTACACCTTC.

The chain carries TRBV5-1 and TRBJ2-6; D is unclear. Germline CDR1 reads SGHRS; CDR2 reads YFSETQ. The CDR3 length is 16 residues. V lost 1 base and J 4 bases, leaving 12 bases between the germline ends. CDR3 in DNA: TGCGCCAGCAGCTTGAATCTAGGGTCGGGGGCCAACGTCCTGACTTTC. Translating it yields CASSLNLGSGANVLTF.

The sample holds many counts of this clonotype. The chain carries TRBV6-2 or TRBV6-3 and TRBJ1-5, with D tentatively TRBD1 (6 bases). There are 14 residues in the CDR3. V was trimmed by 11 bases and J by 0 bases, leaving 14 bases between them. Germline CDR1 and CDR2: MNHEY and SVGEGT. The DNA of the CDR3 is TGTGCCGTCGGACGGGACAATAGCAATCAGCCCCAGCATTTT. It is translated as CAVGRDNSNQPQHF.

The table lists this clonotype with many counts. The genes are TRBV28 and TRBJ1-6, with 9 nucleotides matching TRBD1. In germline, CDR1 is MDHEN, CDR2 SYDVKM. The junction had 5 bases not matched to a gene; V was cut back by 10 bases and J by 4 bases. CDR3 length: 14 residues. The CDR3 loop reads CATATGGYNSPLHF. The CDR3 coding sequence is TGTGCCACCGCGACAGGGGGATATAATTCACCCCTCCACTTT. Filled out from reference TRBV28 and TRBJ1-6, the complete variable domain reads DVKVTQSSRYLVKRTGEKVFLECVQDMDHENMFWYRQDPGLGLRLIYFSYDVKMKEKGDIPEGYSVSREKKERFSLILESASTNQTSMYLCATATGGYNSPLHFGNGTRLTVT.

This clonotype occurred a few times. The chain employs TRBV30 and TRBJ2-3; 13 bases map to TRBD2. This CDR3 comprises 15 residues. V shed 4 bases, J shed 1 base, and the junction held 2 bases outside the gene matches. Per germline, CDR1 GTSNPN and CDR2 SVGIG (reference sequence). This CDR3 is CAWTGTSGGTDTQYF. CDR3 nucleotides: TGTGCCTGGACTGGGACTAGCGGGGGCACAGATACGCAGTATTTT.

This clonotype was observed many times. The V call is TRBV27, the J call TRBJ2-6; D is perhaps TRBD1 (5 bases). With 2 bases removed from V and 3 bases from J, the gap between germline ends came to 11 bases. This CDR3 spans 16 amino acids. Germline V CDR1 and CDR2: MNHEY, SMNVEV (reference sequence). The CDR3 is CASSLTGEFGANVLTF. The CDR3 nucleotides are TGTGCCAGCAGTTTAACAGGTGAATTTGGGGCCAACGTCCTGACTTTC.

This clonotype has ten or more counts. V is TRBV18 and J is TRBJ1-4, with D possibly matching TRBD1 (6 bases). The CDR3 length is 14 residues. With 4 bases removed from V and 7 bases from J, the gap between germline ends came to 13 bases. The germline V gene encodes CDR1 KGHSH and CDR2 LQKENI. The CDR3 nucleotides are TGTGCCAGCTCACTGGGGACATTAGCTGAAAAACTGTTTTTT. It codes for CASSLGTLAEKLFF.

This clonotype was picked up many times. The rearrangement links TRBV6-1 to TRBJ2-6, with no clear D. Trimming cost V 10 bases and J 0 bases, with 19 bases left between them. CDR3 length: 17 amino acids. The germline V gene has CDR1 MNHNS and CDR2 SASEGT. CDR3 bases: TGTGCCACCACACCGGGCACGACTCGCTCTGGGGCCAACGTCCTGACTTTC. This encodes CATTPGTTRSGANVLTF.

This clonotype was picked up a small number of times. The rearrangement uses TRBV5-5 and TRBJ2-1; TRBD1 matches 7 bases. From germline, CDR1 is SGHKS and CDR2 YYEKEE (reference sequence). V shed 0 bases and J 8 bases; nucleotides not matched to a gene: 5. This CDR3 is built from 14 residues. The CDR3 sequence is CASSLGDSWDEQFF. CDR3 bases: TGTGCCAGCAGCTTGGGGGACAGCTGGGATGAGCAGTTCTTC.

Points on this clonotype: The junction and the germline gene differ at one end; a read error may be behind it. The J gene is TRBJ2-7, the V gene TRBV6-5; D may match TRBD1 or TRBD2 (5 bases each). The CDR3 totals 14 residues. Germline V gene data show CDR1 as MNHEY and CDR2 as SVGAGI. The CDR3 region has the DNA TGTGTCAGCACCGGGACGGAGAGCTCCTACGAGCAGTACTTC. This sequence encodes CVSTGTESSYEQYF.

V gene TRBV5-5 combines with J gene TRBJ1-5; 9 bases align to TRBD1. The CDR3 sequence is 17 residues long. V was clipped by 4 bases and J by 0 bases; unmatched bases: 8. CDR1 and CDR2 from the germline V gene are SGHKS and YYEKEE (reference sequence). The CDR3 nucleotides are TGTGCCAGCAGCGGAGGGACAGGGTCCTTTAGCAATCAGCCCCAGCATTTT. Its translation: CASSGGTGSFSNQPQHF.

This clonotype was seen ten or more times. The chain links TRBV3-1 to TRBJ1-3; D unresolved. The V gene's germline CDR1 is LGHDT and CDR2 YNNKEL (reference sequence). This CDR3 spans 15 amino acids. V shed 0 bases and J shed 0 bases, with 6 bases lying between them. In DNA, the CDR3 is TGTGCCAGCAGCCAAGATGGCCTCTCTGGAAACACCATATATTTT. This sequence encodes CASSQDGLSGNTIYF.

This sequence joins TRBV5-1 and TRBJ2-1; a possible D gene is TRBD1 (5 bases). The CDR3 runs 13 residues. The germline V and J ends were trimmed by 5 bases and 7 bases, with 13 bases remaining between them. The germline gives CDR1 SGHRS, CDR2 YFSETQ. The CDR3: CASSVAGRNEQFF. The CDR3 DNA follows: TGCGCCAGCAGTGTCGCAGGGCGGAATGAGCAGTTCTTC.

This clonotype showed up just a few times. The chain has TRBV6-1 and TRBJ2-7; TRBD1 matches 7 bases. With V trimmed by 6 bases and J by 2 bases, 10 bases remained unmatched. Germline loops: CDR1 MNHNS, CDR2 SASEGT. This CDR3 spans 15 amino acids. CDR3 region: CASRPQPDRTYEQYF. CDR3 nucleotides: TGTGCCAGCAGGCCCCAACCGGACAGGACCTACGAGCAGTACTTC.

This clonotype was observed a few times. The CDR3 here is CSVDRGSTEAFF. The CDR3 nucleotides are TGCAGCGTTGACAGGGGTAGCACTGAAGCTTTCTTT. V gene TRBV29-1 combines with J gene TRBJ1-1; perhaps TRBD1 as D (6 bases). Trimming cost V 3 bases and J 4 bases, with 9 bases left between them. Germline CDR1 reads SQVTM; CDR2 reads ANQGSEA. The CDR3 runs to 12 residues.

The rearrangement links TRBV7-8 to TRBJ1-2; no clear D. V was pared by 5 bases and J by 8 bases, with 9 bases between. The CDR3 has 11 residues. Germline loops: CDR1 SGHVS, CDR2 FQNEAQ. CDR3 coding DNA: TGTGCCAGCAGCACCCGAGCCGGCTACACCTTC. Its protein product is CASSTRAGYTF. The entire variable domain, with the rest obtained from reference TRBV7-8 and TRBJ1-2, is as follows: GAGVSQSPRYKVAKRGQDVALRCDPISGHVSLFWYQQALGQGPEFLTYFQNEAQLDKSGLPSDRFFAERPEGSVSTLKIQRTQQEDSAVYLCASSTRAGYTFGSGTRLTVV.

This clonotype was picked up many times. This chain links TRBV4-1 with TRBJ1-5; 10 nucleotides agree with TRBD1. This CDR3 contains 15 residues. Germline V gene lookup returns CDR1 MGHRA and CDR2 YSYEKL. Trimming at V came to 4 bases and at J to 4 bases, leaving 4 bases not matched to a gene. CDR3 in DNA: TGCGCCAGCAGCCTCTCGGACAGGGGGAATCAGCCCCAGCATTTT. As protein: CASSLSDRGNQPQHF.

This clonotype appeared many times. The J gene is TRBJ1-2, the V gene TRBV18, with D maybe TRBD1 (6 bases). Deletions cut 3 bases from V and 4 bases from J, with 15 bases between. Germline-derived CDR1 and CDR2 are KGHSH and LQKENI. CDR3 length: 15 amino acids. The CDR3 region has the DNA TGTGCCAGCTCACCGCTACAGGGATCGAGCTATGGCTACACCTTC. Its protein is CASSPLQGSSYGYTF.